This TCR beta chain stems from a study of T cells after posttransplantation cyclophosphamide. The study, taken as a whole, reports: Tissue-infiltrating T cells from skin or gut overlapped little with blood T cells. Later post-transplant blood repertoires were often dominated by donor CD8+ memory clones. Recipient CMV seropositivity and CMV reactivation strongly tracked TRB clonality.

Germline V lookup: CDR1 SGHDT, CDR2 YYEEEE. This CDR3 comprises 13 residues. V lost 4 bases to trimming and J lost 4 bases, with 12 bases between them. Only a few counts were recorded for this clone. Antigen specificity is unknown. Measured with immunoSEQ multiplex PCR; TCRdb has only the in-frame clones, and not every one. This table holds approximately 16,000 clones, over 60% found once. Treatment was busulfan-fludarabine conditioning, a marrow graft, and cyclophosphamide on days +3 and +4. The sample in question was CD8+ T cells sorted from PBMCs, obtained 1903 days after a stem cell transplant with posttransplant cyclophosphamide. The rearrangement uses TRBV5-6 and TRBJ2-7; perhaps TRBD1 as D (6 bases). The receptor's source is a female patient in her forties or fifties who received an allogeneic stem cell transplant from a related donor, was CMV-positive, and had no GVHD. Some of these T cells may belong to the graft donor. CDR3 protein: CASSPGTPYEQYF. In nucleotides, the CDR3 is TGTGCCAGCAGCCCTGGGACACCATACGAGCAGTACTTC.